One and the same sample provided the 22 T cell receptor beta chains below, sequenced in a study of beta chain features in type 1 diabetes (dated by TCRdb to about 2018). Library preparation was by the immunoSEQ multiplex PCR assay. The High Capacity cDNA Reverse Transcription Kit was used to reverse transcribe all of the isolated RNA, meaning that expressed TCRB transcripts were what got sequenced. Here the immuneACCESS table is served through TCRdb, limited to in-frame sequences with V and J called. Missing clones are a known gap in these copies; in checked studies unresolved V genes cover under half, and the rest lacks a known reason. The sample table holds roughly 140,000 clones, of which about 51% were seen once. The top ten hold roughly 0.43% of the sample. Sequenced material: Tregs from blood. The cell subset or site label, read with the paper, signifies: regulatory CD4+ T cells. These receptors were obtained from a man in his late teens or twenties in good health.

This clone came up a few times. The chain is built from TRBV7-9 and TRBJ1-1; 9 bases are a match to TRBD1. Germline CDR1 and CDR2: SEHNR and FQNEAQ (reference sequence). This CDR3 is 15 amino acids long. V lost 2 bases to trimming and J lost 11 bases; unmatched junction nucleotides: 12. CDR3 region: CASSLLQGAVGLAFF. The DNA of the CDR3 is TGTGCCAGCAGCTTACTACAGGGGGCGGTGGGGCTCGCTTTCTTT.

J is TRBJ2-3 and V is TRBV7-2, with TRBD2 matching 11 bases. The CDR3 has 16 residues. The V and J ends lost 4 bases and 0 bases, in that order; junction bases with no gene match: 3. CDR1 and CDR2 (germline): SGHTA, FQGNSA. The CDR3 region is CASSSRLAGSTDTQYF. The CDR3 DNA is TGTGCCAGCAGCTCCCGACTAGCGGGGAGCACAGATACGCAGTATTTT.

This clone was detected once. The chain uses TRBV6-5 and TRBJ2-5, with D hard to call. The CDR3 totals 11 residues. Trimming took off 7 bases at V and 4 bases at J, with 7 bases between the two ends. Germline V lookup: CDR1 MNHEY, CDR2 SVGAGI. The DNA for the CDR3 is TGTGCCAGCAAACTTGGAGAGACCCAGTACTTC. Its translation is CASKLGETQYF.

This clone was seen a handful of times. CDR3 amino acids: CASRGGGNEQYF. The CDR3 DNA follows: TGTGCCAGTAGGGGTGGGGGCAACGAGCAGTACTTC. This rearrangement joins TRBV19 to TRBJ2-5; D is possibly TRBD1 (6 bases). The DNA matches TRBJ2-7 better at its end, which makes the J call doubtful. The length of the CDR3 is 12 residues. Germline values: CDR1 LNHDA, CDR2 SQIVND (reference sequence).

The chain has TRBV29-1 and TRBJ2-3; possible D gene TRBD1, 6 bases. Per germline, CDR1 SQVTM and CDR2 ANQGSEA. The ends were cut back, 7 bases at V and 4 bases at J, with 15 bases in the middle. The CDR3 covers 13 residues. CDR3 protein: CSAEGVVSDTQYF. The DNA for the CDR3 is TGCAGCGCCGAGGGGGTGGTTTCAGATACGCAGTATTTT.

The chain employs TRBV30 and TRBJ2-5; 8 bases fit TRBD2. Near its end, the DNA agrees better with TRBJ2-7, so the J call may be wrong. The CDR3 loop spans 17 amino acids. Germline CDR1 is GTSNPN and CDR2 is SVGIG (reference sequence). The CDR3: CAWSLSPALGLVGEQYF. CDR3 sequence (DNA): TGTGCCTGGAGCCTTAGCCCCGCTTTGGGACTAGTAGGCGAGCAGTACTTC.

The table lists this clone with a count of one. The chain recombines TRBV2 with TRBJ1-5; D is unresolved. V lost 2 bases to trimming and J lost 4 bases, with 6 bases between them. This CDR3 comprises 13 residues. Germline values: CDR1 SNHLY, CDR2 FYNNEI. CDR3 coding DNA: TGTGCCAGCAGTGAATCGCGGAATCAGCCCCAGCATTTT. This codes for CASSESRNQPQHF.

The genes are TRBV27 and TRBJ1-5; D is undetermined. V lost 0 bases, J lost 6 bases, and 15 bases lay in between. This CDR3 comprises 16 residues. Germline V gives CDR1 MNHEY, CDR2 SMNVEV (reference sequence). Here the CDR3 reads CASSLSNPGVVQPQHF. CDR3 nucleotide sequence: TGTGCCAGCAGTTTATCTAACCCGGGAGTCGTTCAGCCCCAGCATTTT.

V is TRBV6-5 and J is TRBJ1-1; 8 positions match TRBD1. This CDR3 is 13 amino acids long. Germline V gene lookup returns CDR1 MNHEY and CDR2 SVGAGI. Trimming took 6 bases from V and 9 from J; bases not matched to a gene: 9. CDR3 sequence reads: CASRYPGGVKAFF. CDR3 bases: TGTGCCAGCAGATATCCAGGGGGCGTAAAAGCTTTCTTT.

The chain uses TRBV9 and TRBJ2-1; weak D call: TRBD2 (6 bases). V was clipped by 3 bases and J by 9 bases, with 22 bases between them. This CDR3 is built from 16 residues. Germline lookup yields CDR1 SGDLS and CDR2 YYNGEE. The CDR3 DNA reads as TGTGCCAGCAGCGACCCGACCGGGACTCCCCATATTGAGCAGTTCTTC. Amino acid sequence: CASSDPTGTPHIEQFF. Based on the CDR3 plus reference TRBV9 and TRBJ2-1, the full variable domain is DSGVTQTPKHLITATGQRVTLRCSPRSGDLSVYWYQQSLDQGLQFLIQYYNGEERAKGNILERFSAQQFPDLHSELNLSSLELGDSALYFCASSDPTGTPHIEQFFGPGTRLTVL.

The J gene is TRBJ1-6, the V gene TRBV7-9, with D perhaps TRBD1 (6 bases). Trimming left V 10 bases short and J 3 bases short, with 13 bases between. Germline V lookup: CDR1 SEHNR, CDR2 FQNEAQ (reference sequence). The CDR3 totals 14 residues. This CDR3 is CATLTGDYNSPLHF. The DNA of the CDR3 is TGTGCCACCCTGACAGGAGACTATAATTCACCCCTCCACTTT.

The chain joins TRBV2 to TRBJ2-1; the match to TRBD1 covers 11 bases. The trim removed 6 bases at V and 4 bases at J, leaving 11 bases unmatched. Germline V gene data show CDR1 as SNHLY and CDR2 as FYNNEI. The CDR3 is made up of 17 amino acids. CDR3 bases: TGTGCCAGCAGCGGGGACAGGGGGTGGGGGATTTACAATGAGCAGTTCTTC. It specifies CASSGDRGWGIYNEQFF.

The chain combines TRBV10-3 with TRBJ2-3; 9 positions agree with TRBD2. Germline V gene lookup returns CDR1 ENHRY and CDR2 SYGVKD. V dropped 2 bases and J dropped 6; count of bases not matched to a gene: 9. The CDR3 totals 16 residues. CDR3 in amino acids: CAISERVAGAGDTQYF. CDR3 DNA sequence: TGTGCCATCAGTGAGAGGGTAGCGGGGGCAGGGGATACGCAGTATTTT.

This clone has just a few counts. The J gene is TRBJ2-1, the V gene TRBV5-6; D not certain. The length of the CDR3 is 11 residues. Trimming stripped 0 bases from V and 8 bases from J, with 3 bases between. CDR1 SGHDT and CDR2 YYEEEE come from the germline V gene. The CDR3 nucleotides are TGTGCCAGCAGCTTGGTCGATGAGCAGTTCTTC. This encodes CASSLVDEQFF.

The chain has TRBV10-3 and TRBJ2-3, with 11 positions matching TRBD2. Germline V lookup: CDR1 ENHRY, CDR2 SYGVKD. The CDR3 is made up of 17 amino acids. The V and J ends lost 4 bases and 5 bases, in that order; junction bases with no gene match: 11. CDR3 sequence: CAISGLRASGGIDTQYF. The DNA of the CDR3 is TGTGCCATCAGTGGCCTAAGGGCTAGCGGGGGGATAGATACGCAGTATTTT.

In DNA form, the CDR3 reads TGTGCCAGCAGTTTGAGGAGAGCTGGCTACACCTTC. Encoded protein: CASSLRRAGYTF. V usage is TRBV28 and J usage is TRBJ1-2, with unresolved D. The germline V and J ends were trimmed by 3 bases and 7 bases, with 9 bases remaining between them. Germline V gene lookup returns CDR1 MDHEN and CDR2 SYDVKM. The CDR3 loop spans 12 amino acids.

This clone is a singleton in its sample. The chain uses TRBV19 and TRBJ1-2; TRBD1 matches at 7 bases. The CDR3 runs 16 residues. The V segment lost 7 bases and the J segment 1 base; nucleotides outside the gene matches: 12. Germline CDR1 reads LNHDA; CDR2 reads SQIVND (reference sequence). CDR3 residues: CASIAPRGTNNYGYTF. CDR3 sequence (DNA): TGTGCCAGTATCGCCCCCAGGGGGACAAATAACTATGGCTACACCTTC.

The chain combines TRBV6-1 with TRBJ2-7; D perhaps matches TRBD2 (6 bases). CDR1 and CDR2 from the germline V gene are MNHNS and SASEGT. Trimming pared 6 bases from V and 4 bases from J, leaving 16 bases between. CDR3 length equals 14 residues. CDR3 in amino acids: CASRRDGRPYEQYF. CDR3 bases: TGTGCCAGCAGGCGGGACGGACGACCTTACGAGCAGTACTTC.

This clone is a singleton in its sample. The V call is TRBV19, the J call TRBJ1-5; TRBD1 aligns across 7 bases. Germline assignment: CDR1 LNHDA and CDR2 SQIVND (reference sequence). The CDR3 runs to 15 residues. The junction had 8 bases not matched to a gene; V was cut back by 3 bases and J by 6 bases. CDR3 in DNA: TGTGCCAGTAGTATGCTGACAGGGTGGGCTCAGCCCCAGCATTTT. Protein product: CASSMLTGWAQPQHF. The whole variable domain, filled in from reference TRBV19 and TRBJ1-5, reads DGGITQSPKYLFRKEGQNVTLSCEQNLNHDAMYWYRQDPGQGLRLIYYSQIVNDFQKGDIAEGYSVSREKKESFPLTVTSAQKNPTAFYLCASSMLTGWAQPQHFGDGTRLSIL.

J is TRBJ2-7 and V is TRBV7-2; 10 nucleotides agree with TRBD1. This CDR3 comprises 16 residues. Germline values: CDR1 SGHTA, CDR2 FQGNSA. The trim removed 2 bases at V and 2 bases at J, leaving 6 bases unmatched. The chain's CDR3 is CASSLSRDRGPYEQYF. DNA of the CDR3: TGTGCCAGCAGCTTAAGTCGGGACAGGGGACCCTACGAGCAGTACTTC.

This clone was observed a handful of times. The V call is TRBV28, the J call TRBJ2-7; 9 bases match TRBD1. Per germline, CDR1 MDHEN and CDR2 SYDVKM. The CDR3 spans 13 residues. Trimming took 5 bases from V and 5 from J; bases not matched to a gene: 4. CDR3 nucleotide sequence: TGTGCCAGCAGTGGGACAGGGAACAACGAGCAGTACTTC. Its protein is CASSGTGNNEQYF.

This clone was found many times. The chain is built from TRBV10-3 and TRBJ2-5; 7 bases are shared with TRBD1. The CDR3 runs 15 residues. V shed 0 bases and J 3 bases; nucleotides not matched to a gene: 4. Per the germline V gene, CDR1 is ENHRY and CDR2 is SYGVKD. The CDR3 spells CAISESRDSKETQYF. Written as DNA, the CDR3 is TGTGCCATCAGTGAGTCTCGGGACAGTAAAGAGACCCAGTACTTC.